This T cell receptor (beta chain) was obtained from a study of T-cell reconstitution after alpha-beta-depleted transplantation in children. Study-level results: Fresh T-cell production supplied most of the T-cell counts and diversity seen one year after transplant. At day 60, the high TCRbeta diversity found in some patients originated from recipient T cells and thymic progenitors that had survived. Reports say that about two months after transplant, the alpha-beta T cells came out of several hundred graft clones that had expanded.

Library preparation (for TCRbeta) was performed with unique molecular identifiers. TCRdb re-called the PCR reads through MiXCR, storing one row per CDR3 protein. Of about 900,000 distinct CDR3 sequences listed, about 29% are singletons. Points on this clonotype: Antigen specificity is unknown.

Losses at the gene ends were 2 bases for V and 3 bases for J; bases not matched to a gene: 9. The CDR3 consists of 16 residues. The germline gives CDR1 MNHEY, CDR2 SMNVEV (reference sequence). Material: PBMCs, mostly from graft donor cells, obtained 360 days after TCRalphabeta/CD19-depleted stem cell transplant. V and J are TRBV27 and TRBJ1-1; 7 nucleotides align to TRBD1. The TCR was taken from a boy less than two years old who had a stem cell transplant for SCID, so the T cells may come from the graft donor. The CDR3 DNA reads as TGTGCCAGCAGTTTAGGTGGTCGGCAGGGGGACACTGAAGCTTTCTTT. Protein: CASSLGGRQGDTEAFF.